The sequence of this TCR beta chain was determined in a study of blood T cells in healthy people across ages. Study observations and caveats: The study found more naive CD4+ cells and higher diversity in long-lived than aged donors.

Germline-derived CDR1 and CDR2 are KGHSH and LQKENI. The length of the CDR3 is 15 residues. Together with a sample-barcoded 5' primer, a J-beta primer mix was included in a second PCR lasting about 7 to 11 cycles. TCRdb recomputed calls from the 5' RACE reads with MiXCR, one row per CDR3 protein. The repertoire holds some 790,000 distinct CDR3 sequences, with about 30% as singletons. In its sample, this clonotype was seen a few times. Its antigen is as yet unknown. The chain uses TRBV18 and TRBJ2-5; D unresolved. The assigned J gene may be wrong: the sequence end matches TRBJ2-7 better. Material for sequencing was blood. The receptor was isolated from a woman older than 75 in good health. The CDR3 DNA is TGTGCCAGCTCACCAACAACTAACCATGGGTCCGAGCAGTACTTC. Protein product: CASSPTTNHGSEQYF.